The 9 T cell receptor beta chains given below trace back to one sample, sequenced in a study of identifying expanded T cells in peripheral blood. TCRdb's table, derived via immunoSEQ multiplex PCR, lists solely in-frame clones and lacks some. Of approximately 57,000 clones in the sample, roughly 87% were seen once. Sequencing used blood. The receptors were gathered from a person between 18 and 69 years old in good health.

This chain joins TRBV2 and TRBJ2-7; TRBD2 agrees at 8 bases. CDR1 SNHLY and CDR2 FYNNEI come from the germline V gene. Trimming at V came to 2 bases and at J to 7 bases, leaving 10 bases not matched to a gene. The CDR3 runs 15 residues. Here the CDR3 DNA reads TGTGCCAGCAGTGAACGGCGGGAGGTCGAGCCGGAGCAGTACTTC. It is translated as CASSERREVEPEQYF.

The rearrangement uses TRBV5-4 and TRBJ1-1, with TRBD1 identical over 7 bases. The CDR3 has 14 amino acids. V was clipped by 3 bases and J by 1 base; unmatched bases: 3. The germline V gene encodes CDR1 SGHNT and CDR2 YYREEE (reference sequence). Written as DNA, the CDR3 is TGTGCCAGCAGCTGGGGGACAGAGAACACTGAAGCTTTCTTT. Translating gives CASSWGTENTEAFF.

J is TRBJ1-2 and V is TRBV29-1, with a tentative D call TRBD1 (5 bases). The V end lost 2 bases, the J end lost 8 bases, and 12 bases lay between the germline ends. This CDR3 contains 12 residues. CDR1 and CDR2 (germline): SQVTM, ANQGSEA. The CDR3 is CSVESQGSGYTF. The CDR3 DNA follows: TGCAGCGTTGAAAGTCAGGGTTCGGGCTACACCTTC.

This chain links TRBV5-1 with TRBJ2-7; possible D gene TRBD1, 6 bases. The germline V gene has CDR1 SGHRS and CDR2 YFSETQ. Trimming removed 4 bases at V and 5 bases at J, with 13 bases between. The CDR3 loop spans 13 amino acids. The CDR3 DNA reads as TGCGCCAGCAGCAAACTACAGGGAAACGAGCAGTACTTC. Translation: CASSKLQGNEQYF.

The chain couples TRBV2 to TRBJ1-3; D is unclear. The CDR3 runs 14 residues. V was clipped by 9 bases and J by 0 bases, with 12 bases between them. The germline gives CDR1 SNHLY, CDR2 FYNNEI. CDR3 sequence reads: CASKGSFSGNTIYF. CDR3 coding DNA: TGTGCCAGTAAAGGGTCGTTCTCTGGAAACACCATATATTTT.

The gene calls are TRBV7-3 and TRBJ2-1; unclear D gene. The CDR3 totals 15 residues. V was clipped by 4 bases and J by 0 bases, with 10 bases between them. CDR1 SGHTA and CDR2 FQGTGA come from the germline V gene. CDR3 in DNA: TGTGCCAGCAGCTCTTTATCCAGCTCCTACAATGAGCAGTTCTTC. Protein: CASSSLSSSYNEQFF.

This clone was seen more than once but under ten times. J is TRBJ2-3 and V is TRBV5-4; possible D gene TRBD1, 6 bases. This CDR3 is 14 amino acids long. CDR1 SGHNT and CDR2 YYREEE come from the germline V gene (reference sequence). V was clipped by 4 bases and J by 9 bases, with 18 bases between them. The CDR3 region is CASSAGGSLETQYF. DNA for the CDR3: TGTGCCAGCAGCGCTGGGGGCTCCCTCGAAACGCAGTATTTT.

The CDR3 sequence: CASSDGQGARGETQYF. The CDR3 nucleotides are TGCGCCAGCAGTGATGGACAGGGGGCGAGAGGGGAGACCCAGTACTTC. V is TRBV10-1 and J is TRBJ2-5, with 11 bases matching TRBD1. The CDR3 sequence is 16 residues long. V was clipped by 3 bases and J by 5 bases; unmatched bases: 8. Germline V CDR1 and CDR2: WNHNN, SYGVQD (reference sequence).

This chain links TRBV6-1 with TRBJ1-4; D call uncertain. V lost 6 bases to trimming and J lost 0 bases, with 11 bases between them. Germline CDR1 is MNHNS and CDR2 is SASEGT. CDR3 length: 15 residues. For the CDR3, the DNA is TGTGCCAGCAGCAACAGCGTTGCAACTAATGAAAAACTGTTTTTT. Amino acids: CASSNSVATNEKLFF.